These 12 T cell receptor beta chains originate from one sample sequenced in a study of blood T cell repertoires in COVID-19. Some clones are missing from TCRdb's copy, which holds only in-frame ones; the method was immunoSEQ multiplex PCR. The sample contains about 360,000 clones, 81% of which appear only once. The material sequenced was peripheral blood. The origin of the receptors is a human donor with acute or convalescent COVID-19. The donor label of this sample is uncertain.

This rearrangement joins TRBV19 to TRBJ2-7; possible D gene TRBD1, 6 bases. The CDR3 spans 14 residues. CDR1 and CDR2 from the germline V gene are LNHDA and SQIVND (reference sequence). Trimming took off 4 bases at V and 2 bases at J, with 12 bases between the two ends. CDR3 DNA sequence: TGTGCCAGTAGTAAGGGACACCGCACCTACGAGCAGTACTTC. It codes for CASSKGHRTYEQYF.

In DNA form, the CDR3 reads TGTGCCTCCCATCAGGGGACGGATACGCAGTATTTT. This sequence encodes CASHQGTDTQYF. This chain links TRBV2 with TRBJ2-3; tentatively, D is TRBD1 (6 bases). This CDR3 comprises 12 residues. Trimming cost V 11 bases and J 6 bases, with 15 bases left between them. CDR1 is SNHLY, CDR2 FYNNEI, per germline. Full variable domain (remainder filled in from reference TRBV2 and TRBJ2-3): EPEVTQTPSHQVTQMGQEVILRCVPISNHLYFYWYRQILGQKVEFLVSFYNNEISEKSEIFDDQFSVERPDGSNFTLKIRSTKLEDSAMYFCASHQGTDTQYFGPGTRLTVL.

As to this clone: At the DNA level, this CDR3 is encoded by other sequences in the same sample as well. This CDR3 reads CASSVSNQPQHF. As DNA, the CDR3 is TGTGCCAGCTCGGTTAGCAATCAGCCCCAGCATTTT. The V and J genes are TRBV28 and TRBJ1-5, with unresolved D. CDR1 is MDHEN and CDR2 is SYDVKM in the germline V gene. The V gene lost 8 bases and the J gene lost 0 bases, with 5 bases spanning the gap. This CDR3 has 12 residues.

This chain uses TRBV3-1 (or the pseudogene TRBV3-2) with TRBJ1-3, with D hard to call. Trimming shortened V by 1 base and J by 6 bases, and 10 bases separated the two germline ends. The CDR3 sequence is 14 residues long. Germline-derived CDR1 and CDR2 are LGHDT and YNNKEL (reference sequence). The DNA of the CDR3 is TGTGCCAGCAGCCAAGCAAGCGTGTTAAACACCATATATTTT. It is translated as CASSQASVLNTIYF.

This clone was seen a handful of times. V and J are TRBV19 and TRBJ1-5, with TRBD1 matching 7 bases. From germline, CDR1 is LNHDA and CDR2 SQIVND (reference sequence). This CDR3 has 13 residues. J gave up 4 bases and V 6 bases, and 3 bases lay outside the gene matches. CDR3 nucleotide sequence: TGTGCCAGTAGGACAGGGAGAAATCAGCCCCAGCATTTT. Its translation: CASRTGRNQPQHF. Using reference TRBV19 and TRBJ1-5 for the parts outside the CDR3, the full variable domain is DGGITQSPKYLFRKEGQNVTLSCEQNLNHDAMYWYRQDPGQGLRLIYYSQIVNDFQKGDIAEGYSVSREKKESFPLTVTSAQKNPTAFYLCASRTGRNQPQHFGDGTRLSIL.

The rearrangement links TRBV27 to TRBJ2-5; D may be TRBD2 (6 bases). The CDR3 has 14 amino acids. Germline assignment: CDR1 MNHEY and CDR2 SMNVEV (reference sequence). Trimming left V 4 bases short and J 6 bases short, with 15 bases between. CDR3 sequence reads: CASSSPTSLKTQYF. The DNA for the CDR3 is TGTGCCAGCAGTTCCCCGACTAGTTTGAAGACCCAGTACTTC.

CDR3 in DNA: TGTGCCAGCAGGGAGACAGGGGGCGGCTACGAGCAGTACTTC. Translating gives CASRETGGGYEQYF. The chain employs TRBV25-1 and TRBJ2-7, with 10 bases identical to TRBD1. With V trimmed by 6 bases and J by 3 bases, 5 bases remained unmatched. CDR3 length: 14 amino acids. Germline CDR1 and CDR2: MGHDK and SYGVNS.

The chain's CDR3 is CASRRPGNEQFF. Here the CDR3 DNA reads TGTGCCAGCAGAAGACCGGGCAATGAGCAGTTCTTC. The chain recombines TRBV6-6 with TRBJ2-1; no clear D gene. The CDR3 is 12 amino acids. Germline CDR1 and CDR2: MNHNY and SVGAGI (reference sequence). The ends were cut back, 6 bases at V and 6 bases at J, with 9 bases in the middle.

This chain joins TRBV7-2 and TRBJ2-2; TRBD2 matches 12 bases. J was trimmed by 5 bases and V by 9 bases; bases with no gene match: 7. Germline CDR1 is SGHTA and CDR2 is FQGNSA. The CDR3 has 15 amino acids. The chain's CDR3 is CARTTSGGLTGELFF. DNA for the CDR3: TGTGCCAGAACGACTAGCGGGGGACTAACCGGGGAGCTGTTTTTT. Full variable domain (missing parts from reference TRBV7-2 and TRBJ2-2): GAGVSQSPSNKVTEKGKDVELRCDPISGHTALYWYRQSLGQGLEFLIYFQGNSAPDKSGLPSDRFSAERTGGSVSTLTIQRTQQEDSAVYLCARTTSGGLTGELFFGEGSRLTVL.

V is TRBV7-2 and J is TRBJ1-5; TRBD1 matches 7 bases. The trim removed 4 bases at V and 6 bases at J, leaving 6 bases unmatched. The CDR3 is 14 residues long. Germline CDR1 is SGHTA and CDR2 is FQGNSA. As DNA, the CDR3 is TGTGCCAGCAGCTCCAGGGGGACGGGTCAGCCCCAGCATTTT. It specifies CASSSRGTGQPQHF.

The chain couples TRBV4-1 to TRBJ2-2, with 9 bases lining up with TRBD1. V shed 6 bases, J shed 1 base, and the junction held 6 bases outside the gene matches. CDR1 is MGHRA and CDR2 is YSYEKL in the germline V gene. CDR3 size: 16 residues. DNA for the CDR3: TGCGCCAGCAGTCTTTACAGGGGGCAGAACACCGGGGAGCTGTTTTTT. Encoded protein: CASSLYRGQNTGELFF.

The V and J genes are TRBV5-1 and TRBJ2-5; 14 bases map to TRBD2. The CDR3 is 15 amino acids. V was clipped by 7 bases and J by 4 bases; unmatched bases: 6. Germline CDR1 and CDR2: SGHRS and YFSETQ. This CDR3 reads CASGRLAGGGETQYF. The CDR3, as DNA: TGCGCCAGCGGCAGACTAGCGGGAGGGGGAGAGACCCAGTACTTC.